The 22 T cell receptor beta chains below all came from one sample that was sequenced in a study of STAT5B mutations in CD4+ large granular lymphocyte leukemia. The data were produced by immunoSEQ multiplex PCR, yet TCRdb's version contains in-frame clones alone and is incomplete. The data hold 40,000 or so clones, with approximately 72% observed a single time. Sequenced sample: CD4+ T cells from blood buffy coats. The receptor source for this set is a human donor in good health.

This chain connects TRBV6-5 to TRBJ2-7; 7 bases agree with TRBD1. Germline CDR1 MNHEY, CDR2 SVGAGI. Trimming removed 0 bases from V and 1 base from J; junction bases left unmatched: 6. This CDR3 has 16 residues. The CDR3 DNA reads TGTGCCAGCAGTTACTCAGCGACAGGGATTTCCTACGAGCAGTACTTC. This translates into CASSYSATGISYEQYF.

The gene calls are TRBV6-1 and TRBJ2-3; TRBD1 matches at 7 bases. Germline assignment: CDR1 MNHNS and CDR2 SASEGT. This CDR3 is built from 16 residues. The trim removed 4 bases at V and 2 bases at J, leaving 9 bases unmatched. The CDR3 protein is CASSVSQGVSTDTQYF. CDR3 nucleotides: TGTGCCAGCAGTGTAAGCCAGGGGGTATCCACAGATACGCAGTATTTT.

The V and J genes are TRBV18 and TRBJ2-2; D gene ambiguous. The CDR3 totals 14 residues. The V gene's germline CDR1 is KGHSH and CDR2 LQKENI. Trimming stripped 4 bases from V and 4 bases from J, with 10 bases between. The DNA for the CDR3 is TGTGCCAGCTCACTTACAGCTCCCACCGGGGAGCTGTTTTTT. Encoded protein: CASSLTAPTGELFF.

The rearrangement joins TRBV15 to TRBJ2-3; D is perhaps TRBD2 (6 bases). Trimming removed 0 bases from V and 4 bases from J, with 14 bases in between. This CDR3 comprises 16 residues. CDR1 is LNHNV and CDR2 is YYDKDF in the germline V gene (reference sequence). Here the CDR3 DNA reads TGTGCCACCAGCAGAGATCGGGGGTTAAGTGCAGATACGCAGTATTTT. It yields the protein CATSRDRGLSADTQYF.

J is TRBJ1-2 and V is TRBV7-2; D is possibly TRBD1 (6 bases). Trimming shortened V by 1 base and J by 6 bases, and 12 bases separated the two germline ends. This CDR3 is 14 amino acids long. Germline assignment: CDR1 SGHTA and CDR2 FQGNSA. The CDR3 spells CASSLGQARDGYTF. The CDR3 DNA follows: TGTGCCAGCAGCTTAGGACAGGCCCGTGATGGCTACACCTTC.

This clone has a single count. This rearrangement joins TRBV6-1 to TRBJ2-3, with 9 bases aligning to TRBD2. The trim removed 10 bases at V and 2 bases at J, leaving 10 bases unmatched. Germline CDR1 MNHNS, CDR2 SASEGT. The CDR3 loop spans 15 amino acids. CDR3 amino acids: CATMSGRIDTDTQYF. CDR3 DNA: TGTGCCACCATGAGCGGGAGGATCGACACAGATACGCAGTATTTT.

The chain carries TRBV7-3 and TRBJ2-2, with 8 bases aligning to TRBD1. Germline CDR1 is SGHTA and CDR2 is FQGTGA. This CDR3 spans 16 amino acids. After removal of 5 bases from V and 3 bases from J, the junction contained 8 bases not matched to a gene. The CDR3 region is CASSPRQGADTGELFF. DNA for the CDR3: TGTGCCAGCAGCCCCCGGCAGGGGGCTGACACCGGGGAGCTGTTTTTT. Full variable domain (remainder filled in from reference TRBV7-3 and TRBJ2-2): GAGVSQTPSNKVTEKGKYVELRCDPISGHTALYWYRQSLGQGPEFLIYFQGTGAADDSGLPNDRFFAVRPEGSVSTLKIQRTERGDSAVYLCASSPRQGADTGELFFGEGSRLTVL.

The rearrangement joins TRBV2 to TRBJ1-4, with unresolved D. Germline values: CDR1 SNHLY, CDR2 FYNNEI. V lost 7 bases, J lost 0 bases, and 9 bases lay in between. There are 14 residues in the CDR3. Here the CDR3 reads CASIEQPTNEKLFF. The CDR3 bases are TGTGCCAGCATAGAACAGCCAACTAATGAAAAACTGTTTTTT.

This sequence joins TRBV7-2 and TRBJ2-5; D is unresolved. V lost 5 bases and J lost 5, with 9 bases in between. The CDR3 extends over 12 amino acids. CDR1 SGHTA and CDR2 FQGNSA come from the germline V gene. Here the CDR3 DNA reads TGTGCCAGCAGCCCCCTCGCGGAGACCCAGTACTTC. As protein: CASSPLAETQYF.

This sequence joins TRBV9 and TRBJ2-7; 12 nucleotides align to TRBD2. Trimming at V came to 4 bases and at J to 4 bases, leaving 3 bases not matched to a gene. Germline lookup yields CDR1 SGDLS and CDR2 YYNGEE. The CDR3 spans 14 residues. The CDR3 DNA follows: TGTGCCAGCAGCCCAGGACTAGCGGGGTACGAGCAGTACTTC. Its translation is CASSPGLAGYEQYF.

The chain has TRBV9 and TRBJ2-7; 10 positions match TRBD1. Germline V gives CDR1 SGDLS, CDR2 YYNGEE. V lost 3 bases to trimming and J lost 0 bases; unmatched junction nucleotides: 3. The length of the CDR3 is 15 residues. The CDR3 region is CASSGGQGGSYEQYF. DNA for the CDR3: TGTGCCAGCAGCGGCGGACAGGGGGGCTCCTACGAGCAGTACTTC.

V usage is TRBV5-4 and J usage is TRBJ2-3; the match to TRBD2 covers 8 bases. CDR1 and CDR2 (germline): SGHNT, YYREEE (reference sequence). There are 15 residues in the CDR3. V lost 4 bases, J lost 5 bases, and 9 bases stayed unmatched. The CDR3 loop reads CASSPRAGVGDTQYF. The CDR3 region has the DNA TGTGCCAGCAGCCCCAGAGCGGGAGTCGGAGATACGCAGTATTTT. The variable domain in full, completed from reference TRBV5-4 and TRBJ2-3, reads ETGVTQSPTHLIKTRGQQVTLRCSSQSGHNTVSWYQQALGQGPQFIFQYYREEENGRGNFPPRFSGLQFPNYSSELNVNALELDDSALYLCASSPRAGVGDTQYFGPGTRLTVL.

This chain uses TRBV6-5 with TRBJ2-7; D ambiguous. The CDR3 spans 16 residues. Germline V gene sequence: CDR1 MNHEY, CDR2 SVGAGI. Trimming pared 0 bases from V and 3 bases from J, leaving 15 bases between. CDR3 nucleotides: TGTGCCAGCAGTTACTCGCCTACTCCAGTTGGCTACGAGCAGTACTTC. Its protein is CASSYSPTPVGYEQYF.

This clone was seen a handful of times. This chain uses TRBV11-2 with TRBJ1-2; the D is unclear. The CDR3 length is 13 residues. Trimming shortened V by 2 bases and J by 4 bases, and 8 bases separated the two germline ends. Germline V CDR1 and CDR2: SGHAT, FQNNGV. The CDR3 reads CASSLRGSYGYTF. CDR3 DNA sequence: TGTGCCAGCAGCTTACGCGGGAGCTATGGCTACACCTTC.

This chain connects TRBV4-1 to TRBJ2-1; TRBD1 aligns across 9 bases. V gave up 2 bases and J gave up 2 bases; unmatched junction bases: 10. CDR1 is MGHRA and CDR2 is YSYEKL in the germline V gene. The CDR3 sequence is 18 residues long. CDR3 sequence reads: CASSQTKQGAAPYNEQFF. The CDR3 DNA is TGCGCCAGCAGCCAAACAAAACAGGGGGCCGCCCCCTACAATGAGCAGTTCTTC.

V gene TRBV7-2 combines with J gene TRBJ2-1; perhaps TRBD1 as D (5 bases). This CDR3 has 12 amino acids. V lost 5 bases and J 10 bases, leaving 12 bases between the germline ends. CDR1 is SGHTA, CDR2 FQGNSA, per germline. CDR3 sequence: CASSQRGQEQFF. The CDR3 DNA reads TGTGCCAGCAGCCAAAGGGGTCAAGAGCAGTTCTTC.

CDR3 DNA: TGTGCCAGCAGCCTCCGGACTAGCGGGAGTTACAATGAGCAGTTCTTC. It specifies CASSLRTSGSYNEQFF. The chain couples TRBV11-3 to TRBJ2-1, with 13 nucleotides matching TRBD2. The CDR3 sequence is 16 residues long. Germline V gene data show CDR1 as SGHNT and CDR2 as YENEEA. With V trimmed by 5 bases and J by 4 bases, 5 bases remained unmatched.

The genes are TRBV27 and TRBJ2-3; possibly TRBD2 for D (5 bases). The CDR3 is 15 residues long. Looked up from germline, CDR1 is MNHEY and CDR2 is SMNVEV (reference sequence). V was clipped by 3 bases and J by 3 bases, with 13 bases between them. CDR3: CASSLKGVATDTQYF. The CDR3 coding sequence is TGTGCCAGCAGTTTGAAGGGAGTAGCAACAGATACGCAGTATTTT.

V gene TRBV7-2 combines with J gene TRBJ2-5, with a possible D match to TRBD2 (6 bases). The CDR3 extends over 14 amino acids. Germline CDR1 SGHTA, CDR2 FQGNSA. Trimming took off 3 bases at V and 5 bases at J, with 13 bases between the two ends. CDR3 sequence: CASSFNTGAETQYF. The CDR3 DNA reads TGTGCCAGCAGCTTTAATACGGGAGCCGAGACCCAGTACTTC.

This clone was seen a single time. In the same sample, other DNA sequences code for this CDR3. This chain connects TRBV5-6 to TRBJ2-2, with D hard to call. The CDR3 runs 14 residues. Deletions cut 0 bases from V and 2 bases from J, with 5 bases between. Germline CDR1 is SGHDT and CDR2 is YYEEEE. The CDR3 sequence: CASSLALNTGELFF. As DNA, the CDR3 is TGTGCCAGCAGCTTGGCCCTTAACACCGGGGAGCTGTTTTTT.

The chain carries TRBV29-1 and TRBJ2-5; 8 nucleotides match TRBD1. Germline V gene data show CDR1 as SQVTM and CDR2 as ANQGSEA. The ends lost 7 bases at V and 1 base at J; junction bases unmatched: 5. CDR3 length: 13 residues. For the CDR3, the DNA is TGCAGCGCAGGACAGGGCGCCCAAGAGACCCAGTACTTC. Protein product: CSAGQGAQETQYF.

This chain uses TRBV10-3 with TRBJ2-3; the D gene is possibly TRBD1 (8 bases). CDR3 length equals 15 residues. V was trimmed by 6 bases and J by 3 bases, leaving 16 bases between them. Per the germline V gene, CDR1 is ENHRY and CDR2 is SYGVKD. As DNA, the CDR3 is TGTGCCATCAGAATGGACAGGGAGGGTACAGATACGCAGTATTTT. The encoded protein is CAIRMDREGTDTQYF.